This TCR beta chain is from a study of T cell repertoires in cytomegalovirus infection. Study at large: Public TCR beta signatures indicated both CMV infection and matching HLA type. Study-level findings and limits: Accumulated public TCR beta family frequency recognized individuals carrying CMV together with the relevant HLA.

With regard to this clonotype: Its antigen remains unidentified.

Each CDR3 protein is one row after TCRdb ran MiXCR on the reads. The sample contains tens of thousands of distinct CDR3 sequences, about a fifth of which appear only once. Germline CDR1 MGHRA, CDR2 YSYEKL. With 0 bases removed from V and 4 bases from J, the gap between germline ends came to 16 bases. This CDR3 has 16 residues. The rearrangement uses TRBV4-1 and TRBJ2-7; D ambiguous. The source of this sequence is a human donor in good health (CMV status not recorded). Some clones in this sample may be carry-over from other donors' samples. The specimen was CD8+ T cells from cultured PBMCs, collected from culture after CMV antigen stimulation. The CDR3 DNA sequence: TGCGCCAGCAGCCAAGATGTCTCCGGGTCTATTTACGAGCAGTACTTC. It codes for CASSQDVSGSIYEQYF.